What follows are 25 T cell receptor beta chains derived from one specimen sequenced in a study of T cell responses to AZD1222 COVID-19 vaccine. The protocol was immunoSEQ multiplex PCR, while the TCRdb copy is restricted to in-frame clones and leaves out a portion. This table holds 120,000 or so clones, roughly 87% found once. The sequencing used peripheral blood, collected on day 0 of AZD1222 vaccination. Receptor source: an adult in good health.

The sample holds a few counts of this clone. V gene TRBV28 combines with J gene TRBJ1-4; D is perhaps TRBD1 (6 bases). The CDR3 sequence is 14 residues long. V was cut by 3 bases and J by 8 bases, with 13 bases left in between. CDR1 is MDHEN and CDR2 is SYDVKM in the germline V gene. DNA of the CDR3: TGTGCCAGCAGTTTTGGGCAGGGGCGGGAAAAACTGTTTTTT. This sequence encodes CASSFGQGREKLFF.

The V and J genes are TRBV30 and TRBJ1-1; D not certain. The germline V and J ends were trimmed by 1 base and 11 bases, with 11 bases remaining between them. Looked up from germline, CDR1 is GTSNPN and CDR2 is SVGIG (reference sequence). The CDR3 covers 11 residues. In DNA form, the CDR3 reads TGTGCCTGGAGTGGTGGTCCCGTGGCTTTCTTT. This sequence encodes CAWSGGPVAFF. Complete variable domain (other parts from reference TRBV30 and TRBJ1-1): SQTIHQWPATLVQPVGSPLSLECTVEGTSNPNLYWYRQAAGRGLQLLFYSVGIGQISSEVPQNLSASRPQDRQFILSSKKLLLSDSGFYLCAWSGGPVAFFGQGTRLTVV.

A few counts support this clone. CDR3 DNA: TGTGCCAGCCCCTCCGAACAGGGGGGTAATTCACCCCTCCACTTT. This gives the protein CASPSEQGGNSPLHF. V usage is TRBV14 and J usage is TRBJ1-6; 8 nucleotides align to TRBD1. Germline lookup yields CDR1 SGHDN and CDR2 FVKESK. Trimming at V came to 8 bases and at J to 6 bases, leaving 9 bases not matched to a gene. CDR3 length equals 15 residues.

The gene calls are TRBV2 and TRBJ1-5; TRBD1 matches 7 bases. Germline assignment: CDR1 SNHLY and CDR2 FYNNEI. With 5 bases clipped from V and 4 bases from J, the junction kept 11 bases outside the gene matches. The CDR3 runs 16 residues. The CDR3 nucleotides read TGTGCCAGCAGTTTTGACAGGGCCGGAGGGAATCAGCCCCAGCATTTT. Translated, it gives CASSFDRAGGNQPQHF.

Only a few counts were recorded for this clone. The genes are TRBV19 and TRBJ2-2, with D unclear. CDR3 size: 11 residues. With 4 bases removed from V and 3 bases from J, the gap between germline ends came to 0 bases. The germline gives CDR1 LNHDA, CDR2 SQIVND (reference sequence). For the CDR3, the DNA is TGTGCCAGTAGTAACACCGGGGAGCTGTTTTTT. It is translated as CASSNTGELFF.

This chain joins TRBV9 and TRBJ2-7, with 10 bases matching TRBD2. V dropped 3 bases and J dropped 2; count of bases not matched to a gene: 5. The CDR3 consists of 15 residues. Germline CDR1 and CDR2: SGDLS and YYNGEE. CDR3 sequence: CASSGGLADTYEQYF. The CDR3, as DNA: TGTGCCAGCAGCGGAGGACTAGCGGACACCTACGAGCAGTACTTC.

The chain combines TRBV5-1 with TRBJ2-7, with D uncertain. Germline lookup yields CDR1 SGHRS and CDR2 YFSETQ. The CDR3 totals 13 residues. V was shortened by 0 bases and J by 3 bases, with 7 bases between the two germline ends. The CDR3 sequence: CASSLDRVYEQYF. The CDR3 DNA follows: TGCGCCAGCAGCTTGGATCGTGTCTACGAGCAGTACTTC. Filled out from reference TRBV5-1 and TRBJ2-7, the complete variable domain reads KAGVTQTPRYLIKTRGQQVTLSCSPISGHRSVSWYQQTPGQGLQFLFEYFSETQRNKGNFPGRFSGRQFSNSRSEMNVSTLELGDSALYLCASSLDRVYEQYFGPGTRLTVT.

Written as DNA, the CDR3 is TGTGCCAGCAGTCGTGACAGGTCCGGCTACACCTTC. As protein: CASSRDRSGYTF. The chain carries TRBV6-5 and TRBJ1-2; a weak D match, TRBD1 (6 bases). CDR1 and CDR2 (germline): MNHEY, SVGAGI. V dropped 5 bases and J dropped 8 bases, with 12 bases sitting between them. The CDR3 is 12 residues long.

The CDR3 sequence: CASSQGTGESHGYTF. The CDR3 DNA follows: TGTGCCAGTAGTCAAGGGACAGGGGAAAGCCATGGCTACACCTTC. The chain links TRBV19 to TRBJ1-2; TRBD1 agrees at 10 bases. Germline V gives CDR1 LNHDA, CDR2 SQIVND (reference sequence). The CDR3 is 15 residues long. The J segment lost 6 bases and the V segment lost 5 bases, leaving 9 bases of the junction unmatched.

This chain uses TRBV9 with TRBJ2-5; tentative D call: TRBD1 (6 bases). Germline assignment: CDR1 SGDLS and CDR2 YYNGEE. V was pared by 1 base and J by 5 bases, with 18 bases between. The CDR3 has 16 amino acids. The CDR3 coding sequence is TGTGCCAGCAGCGTATATACAGGGAGTGGTGTGGAGACCCAGTACTTC. Translation gives CASSVYTGSGVETQYF.

There are a few counts of this clone. The chain recombines TRBV28 with TRBJ1-1; 8 bases are a match to TRBD1. Germline loops: CDR1 MDHEN, CDR2 SYDVKM. V trimming: 3 bases; J trimming: 4 bases; junction bases outside the gene matches: 1. This CDR3 has 13 amino acids. The DNA of the CDR3 is TGTGCCAGCAGTTTCGGACAGGGCACTGAAGCTTTCTTT. It specifies CASSFGQGTEAFF.

This chain connects TRBV19 to TRBJ1-6; D is unresolved. V dropped 4 bases and J dropped 4 bases, with 8 bases sitting between them. The germline CDR1 and CDR2 sequences are LNHDA and SQIVND (reference sequence). CDR3 size: 14 residues. CDR3 bases: TGTGCCAGTAGTAAGGGCCTATATAATTCACCCCTCCACTTT. Its translation: CASSKGLYNSPLHF. Together with reference TRBV19 and TRBJ1-6, the CDR3 gives the full variable domain: DGGITQSPKYLFRKEGQNVTLSCEQNLNHDAMYWYRQDPGQGLRLIYYSQIVNDFQKGDIAEGYSVSREKKESFPLTVTSAQKNPTAFYLCASSKGLYNSPLHFGNGTRLTVT.

The gene calls are TRBV5-4 and TRBJ2-7; 9 bases align to TRBD1. The CDR3 sequence is 15 residues long. Germline assignment: CDR1 SGHNT and CDR2 YYREEE (reference sequence). Losses at the gene ends were 3 bases for V and 3 bases for J; bases not matched to a gene: 7. The CDR3: CASSSGAGQGYEQYF. CDR3 bases: TGTGCCAGCAGCTCTGGGGCGGGACAGGGCTACGAGCAGTACTTC.

The chain joins TRBV7-3 to TRBJ2-6, with D possibly being TRBD2 (6 bases). The V and J ends lost 2 bases and 0 bases respectively, with 8 bases between them. The CDR3 contains 16 residues. Germline V gene lookup returns CDR1 SGHTA and CDR2 FQGTGA. The CDR3 protein is CASSLVRGSGANVLTF. Here the CDR3 DNA reads TGTGCCAGCAGCTTAGTGCGGGGCTCTGGGGCCAACGTCCTGACTTTC.

The chain employs TRBV28 and TRBJ2-7; 10 nucleotides agree with TRBD2. The CDR3 is made up of 14 amino acids. Germline trimming cut 4 bases from V and 2 bases from J; bases unmatched to any gene: 2. CDR1 and CDR2 from the germline V gene are MDHEN and SYDVKM. The DNA of the CDR3 is TGTGCCAGCAGTTCAGCGGGAGGGACCTACGAGCAGTACTTC. This codes for CASSSAGGTYEQYF. The full variable domain, in which reference TRBV28 and TRBJ2-7 provide the parts outside the CDR3, is DVKVTQSSRYLVKRTGEKVFLECVQDMDHENMFWYRQDPGLGLRLIYFSYDVKMKEKGDIPEGYSVSREKKERFSLILESASTNQTSMYLCASSSAGGTYEQYFGPGTRLTVT.

In nucleotides, the CDR3 is TGTGCCAGCAGGATATCGACAGGGACGCGGGGCTACACCTTC. This gives the protein CASRISTGTRGYTF. This chain connects TRBV6-5 to TRBJ1-2; 7 nucleotides line up with TRBD1. The CDR3 contains 14 residues. CDR1 and CDR2 (germline): MNHEY, SVGAGI. Losses at the gene ends were 6 bases for V and 8 bases for J; bases not matched to a gene: 12.

This chain uses TRBV6-6 with TRBJ2-7; TRBD2 is a possible D gene (5 bases). Trimming removed 5 bases at V and 0 bases at J, with 20 bases between. CDR3 length equals 17 residues. Looked up from germline, CDR1 is MNHNY and CDR2 is SVGAGI (reference sequence). CDR3 loop: CASSHPFSAGSSYEQYF. CDR3 in DNA: TGTGCCAGCAGTCACCCTTTTTCGGCGGGTAGCTCCTACGAGCAGTACTTC.

The chain combines TRBV3-1 (or the pseudogene TRBV3-2) with TRBJ1-1; 10 bases align to TRBD1. The V and J ends lost 1 base and 5 bases, in that order; junction bases with no gene match: 4. There are 15 residues in the CDR3. CDR1 and CDR2 from the germline V gene are LGHDT and YNNKEL (reference sequence). The CDR3 bases are TGTGCCAGCAGCCAAGGACAGGGGGCGCGAACTGAAGCTTTCTTT. It specifies CASSQGQGARTEAFF.

The rearrangement links TRBV4-2 to TRBJ1-5, with D perhaps TRBD1 (5 bases). The CDR3 runs 14 residues. Trimming stripped 1 base from V and 6 bases from J, with 10 bases between. From germline, CDR1 is LGHNA and CDR2 YNFKEQ. This CDR3 is CASSQGAGGQPQHF. The CDR3 DNA is TGTGCCAGCAGCCAAGGGGCTGGGGGTCAGCCCCAGCATTTT.

The chain links TRBV4-1 to TRBJ2-7; D is unclear. Germline CDR1 and CDR2: MGHRA and YSYEKL. The germline V and J ends were trimmed by 2 bases and 5 bases, with 16 bases remaining between them. The CDR3 contains 15 residues. Here the CDR3 DNA reads TGCGCCAGCAGCCAAAACCCATGGAATGGAAACGAGCAGTACTTC. Amino acid sequence: CASSQNPWNGNEQYF.

About this clone: In the same sample, other DNA sequences code for this CDR3. This rearrangement joins TRBV7-9 to TRBJ2-1; 7 bases line up with TRBD2. J lost 0 bases, V lost 0 bases, and 2 bases had no gene match. This CDR3 region has 16 residues. Germline CDR1 SEHNR, CDR2 FQNEAQ (reference sequence). This CDR3 is CASSLALAGSYNEQFF. The DNA of the CDR3 is TGTGCCAGCAGCTTAGCCTTAGCGGGCTCCTACAATGAGCAGTTCTTC.

In this sample, this clone turned up once. V usage is TRBV5-6 and J usage is TRBJ2-6, with D possibly matching TRBD1 (5 bases). Trimming left V 4 bases short and J 4 bases short, with 15 bases between. Germline CDR1 SGHDT, CDR2 YYEEEE. The CDR3 extends over 16 amino acids. The CDR3 is CASSIETDSGANVLTF. The CDR3 region has the DNA TGTGCCAGCAGCATTGAGACAGACTCGGGGGCCAACGTCCTGACTTTC.

The chain joins TRBV19 to TRBJ1-3; D gene unclear. Trimming took off 3 bases at V and 8 bases at J, with 11 bases between the two ends. Germline V lookup: CDR1 LNHDA, CDR2 SQIVND (reference sequence). The CDR3 is 13 residues long. The CDR3 loop reads CASSIARHDTIYF. CDR3 coding DNA: TGTGCCAGTAGTATCGCCAGGCATGACACCATATATTTT.

This chain uses TRBV24-1 with TRBJ2-3; a weak D match, TRBD2 (5 bases). V was cut by 1 base and J by 4 bases, with 14 bases left in between. Germline V gene sequence: CDR1 KGHDR, CDR2 SFDVKD. This CDR3 has 16 residues. CDR3 in amino acids: CATSDFARGSPDTQYF. Written as DNA, the CDR3 is TGTGCCACCAGTGATTTTGCCCGGGGTTCCCCAGATACGCAGTATTTT.

The chain links TRBV19 to TRBJ1-1; 9 bases are a match to TRBD1. There are 15 residues in the CDR3. Unmatched junction bases numbered 8, after V lost 5 bases and J lost 4 bases. From germline, CDR1 is LNHDA and CDR2 SQIVND (reference sequence). This CDR3 reads CASSGSGTGSTEAFF. In nucleotides, the CDR3 is TGTGCCAGTAGTGGCTCCGGGACAGGGAGCACTGAAGCTTTCTTT.